Presented here are 29 T cell receptor beta chains from one specimen sequenced in a study. Each CDR3 protein is one row after TCRdb ran MiXCR on the 5' RACE reads. The table includes 10,000 to 15,000 distinct CDR3 sequences, 20% to 30% detected once. Sequences were obtained from naive CD4+ T cells sorted from blood. Stated subset: naive CD4+ T cells, CD4+CD45RA+CD25-. These receptors were taken from a female donor with breast cancer.

This clonotype has a count of ten or more. At one end, the junction sequence differs from germline, possibly due to a read error. The chain uses TRBV7-9 and TRBJ2-5; perhaps TRBD2 as D (6 bases). The CDR3 consists of 14 residues. CDR1 is SEHNR, CDR2 FQNEAQ, per germline (reference sequence). CDR3 DNA sequence: TGTGCCAGCATAGGATGGGGGGAGAAAGATACCCAGTACTTC. Translation: CASIGWGEKDTQYF.

This clonotype was observed at least ten times. This chain connects TRBV7-6 to TRBJ2-6; either TRBD1 or TRBD2 may supply D (5 bases each). The V end was cut by 5 bases, the J end by 0 bases, with 17 bases between. Germline-derived CDR1 and CDR2 are SGHVS and FNYEAQ. The CDR3 has 18 amino acids. The CDR3 DNA reads TGTGCCAGCAGCGCACAACGGGACGTGAGCTCTGGGGCCAACGTCCTGACTTTC. Protein sequence: CASSAQRDVSSGANVLTF.

The rearrangement uses TRBV5-1 and TRBJ2-2; D gene uncertain. The CDR3 totals 14 residues. The germline gives CDR1 SGHRS, CDR2 YFSETQ. Trimming took off 5 bases at V and 2 bases at J, with 10 bases between the two ends. CDR3 protein: CASRYDGNTGELFF. CDR3 in DNA: TGCGCCAGCAGATACGACGGTAACACCGGGGAGCTGTTTTTT.

Turning to this clonotype: A read error may explain this, as a much larger clone is one base away. The chain uses TRBV12-3 or TRBV12-4 and TRBJ1-4; D may be TRBD1 (5 bases). Trimming took off 5 bases at V and 8 bases at J, with 15 bases between the two ends. The CDR3 consists of 14 residues. The CDR3: CASSRRGNYEKLFF. CDR3 coding DNA: TGTGCCAGCAGTCGGCGGGGGAATTACGAAAAACTGTTTTTT.

The table lists this clonotype with many counts. The chain recombines TRBV10-3 with TRBJ1-1; 8 bases align to TRBD1. V shed 6 bases and J 1 base; nucleotides not matched to a gene: 4. Germline V lookup: CDR1 ENHRY, CDR2 SYGVKD. There are 14 residues in the CDR3. CDR3 amino acids: CAISRGQENTEAFF. The CDR3 coding sequence is TGTGCCATCAGCCGGGGACAGGAGAACACTGAAGCTTTCTTT.

By frequency in the sample, this clonotype is medium-sized (0.01 to 0.1%). The chain has TRBV12-3 or TRBV12-4 and TRBJ2-1; TRBD2 matches at 7 bases. J gave up 5 bases and V 3 bases, and 7 bases lay outside the gene matches. The CDR3 spans 15 residues. The CDR3 loop is CASSFGGSRNNEQFF. CDR3 in DNA: TGTGCCAGCAGTTTCGGCGGGAGCAGGAACAATGAGCAGTTCTTC.

This clonotype was found a few times. The chain joins TRBV7-8 to TRBJ2-1; TRBD2 matches 7 bases. Germline assignment: CDR1 SGHVS and CDR2 FQNEAQ. J lost 1 base, V lost 5 bases, and 2 bases had no gene match. The CDR3 totals 14 residues. This CDR3 reads CASSPGGSYNEQFF. In DNA form, the CDR3 reads TGTGCCAGCAGCCCGGGAGGATCCTACAATGAGCAGTTCTTC.

This clonotype was seen many times. This sequence joins TRBV20-1 and TRBJ1-6; D remains unclear. Germline CDR1 DFQATT, CDR2 SNEGSKA (reference sequence). With 1 base removed from V and 7 bases from J, the gap between germline ends came to 11 bases. The CDR3 is 14 amino acids. The DNA for the CDR3 is TGCAGTGCTAGAGCGGGGTTGATGAATTCACCCCTCCACTTT. Translating it yields CSARAGLMNSPLHF.

The rearrangement links TRBV5-1 to TRBJ1-3; D is uncertain. The CDR3 extends over 16 amino acids. V lost 3 bases, J lost 1 base, and 14 bases lay in between. In germline, CDR1 is SGHRS, CDR2 YFSETQ. CDR3 amino acids: CASSYAGDPSGNTIYF. The CDR3 DNA reads as TGCGCCAGCAGCTATGCGGGTGACCCTTCTGGAAACACCATATATTTT. The full variable domain, in which reference TRBV5-1 and TRBJ1-3 provide the parts outside the CDR3, is KAGVTQTPRYLIKTRGQQVTLSCSPISGHRSVSWYQQTPGQGLQFLFEYFSETQRNKGNFPGRFSGRQFSNSRSEMNVSTLELGDSALYLCASSYAGDPSGNTIYFGEGSWLTVV.

This clonotype was counted at least ten times. A single base separates this from a much larger clone, so it may be a read error. This chain joins TRBV20-1 and TRBJ2-1; no clear D. This CDR3 region has 15 residues. Germline V gene lookup returns CDR1 DFQATT and CDR2 SNEGSKA (reference sequence). Deletions cut 0 bases from V and 8 bases from J, with 17 bases between. CDR3 protein: CSARDGSERRHEQFF. CDR3 sequence (DNA): TGCAGTGCTAGAGATGGGTCCGAGCGTAGGCATGAGCAGTTCTTC.

This clonotype was seen at least ten times. The chain uses TRBV20-1 and TRBJ2-7; D could derive from TRBD1 or TRBD2 (5 bases each). The germline V gene encodes CDR1 DFQATT and CDR2 SNEGSKA (reference sequence). V shed 0 bases and J shed 3 bases, with 12 bases lying between them. This CDR3 has 14 amino acids. CDR3 in DNA: TGCAGTGCTAGAGATCAAGAGGGGTACTACGAGCAGTACTTC. Its protein product is CSARDQEGYYEQYF.

Worth noting for this clonotype: The junction departs from the called germline gene at one end, perhaps through a read error. This chain joins TRBV7-8 and TRBJ2-3; TRBD1 might be the D (6 bases). This CDR3 is built from 14 residues. The V gene's germline CDR1 is SGHVS and CDR2 FQNEAQ. The CDR3 coding sequence is TGTGCCAGCAGCTCAGGGGCTGCATCAGATTCGCAGTATTTT. Translated, it gives CASSSGAASDSQYF. Filled out from reference TRBV7-8 and TRBJ2-3, the complete variable domain reads GAGVSQSPRYKVAKRGQDVALRCDPISGHVSLFWYQQALGQGPEFLTYFQNEAQLDKSGLPSDRFFAERPEGSVSTLKIQRTQQEDSAVYLCASSSGAASDSQYFGPGTRLTVL.

This clonotype occurred many times. The chain uses TRBV20-1 and TRBJ1-5; a possible D gene is TRBD1 (6 bases). CDR3 size: 14 residues. Germline V CDR1 and CDR2: DFQATT, SNEGSKA (reference sequence). Deletions cut 5 bases from V and 4 bases from J, with 15 bases between. In DNA, the CDR3 is TGCAGTGCTCCCGGGGACACGCCTAATCAGCCCCAGCATTTT. It specifies CSAPGDTPNQPQHF.

This clonotype is medium-sized (0.01 to 0.1%). CDR3 coding DNA: TGCAGTGCTAAATTACAGGGTGTAACAGATACGCAGTATTTT. Amino acids: CSAKLQGVTDTQYF. The rearrangement joins TRBV20-1 to TRBJ2-3; D may be TRBD1 (6 bases). The CDR3 extends over 14 amino acids. Germline CDR1 DFQATT, CDR2 SNEGSKA (reference sequence). Between the trimmed V and J ends, which lost 4 bases and 3 bases, there was a span of 14 bases.

This clonotype ranks as medium-sized. The chain employs TRBV20-1 and TRBJ1-1; 7 bases are a match to TRBD1. Germline lookup yields CDR1 DFQATT and CDR2 SNEGSKA (reference sequence). V trimming: 3 bases; J trimming: 3 bases; junction bases outside the gene matches: 10. The CDR3 extends over 15 amino acids. The CDR3 DNA reads as TGCAGTGCTAGGAGGTCGTCAGGGGGGGACACTGAAGCTTTCTTT. This encodes CSARRSSGGDTEAFF.

The gene calls are TRBV6-6 and TRBJ2-1, with 7 bases matching TRBD2. The CDR3 runs to 16 residues. Germline CDR1 is MNHNY and CDR2 is SVGAGI (reference sequence). The trim removed 0 bases at V and 8 bases at J, leaving 10 bases unmatched. The CDR3 DNA reads TGTGCCAGCAGTTACTCGATTTCTAGCGGTAGGGATGAGCAGTTCTTC. Its protein product is CASSYSISSGRDEQFF.

This clonotype was detected a few times. The rearrangement uses TRBV4-1 and TRBJ2-7, with TRBD1 matching over 8 bases. Germline CDR1 and CDR2: MGHRA and YSYEKL. This CDR3 has 15 residues. Trimming at V came to 0 bases and at J to 0 bases, leaving 1 base not matched to a gene. The CDR3 sequence: CASSQDDRGSYEQYF. The CDR3 region has the DNA TGCGCCAGCAGCCAAGATGACAGGGGCTCCTACGAGCAGTACTTC.

By share, this clonotype counts as medium-sized. The chain couples TRBV20-1 to TRBJ2-7; TRBD2 agrees at 14 bases. The junction had 7 bases not matched to a gene; V was cut back by 6 bases and J by 6 bases. The CDR3 has 14 amino acids. Germline V gene sequence: CDR1 DFQATT, CDR2 SNEGSKA (reference sequence). The CDR3 nucleotides are TGCAGTGCACAGGGACTAGCGGGAGTCCGCGAGCAGTACTTC. Translated, it gives CSAQGLAGVREQYF.

Judged by abundance, this clonotype is medium-sized. This chain links TRBV2 with TRBJ1-5, with D tentatively TRBD1 (6 bases). V lost 5 bases to trimming and J lost 6 bases, with 11 bases between them. The CDR3 extends over 13 amino acids. Looked up from germline, CDR1 is SNHLY and CDR2 is FYNNEI. Written as DNA, the CDR3 is TGTGCCAGCAGTATACAGGGCACTCAGCCCCAGCATTTT. It is translated as CASSIQGTQPQHF.

Worth noting for this clonotype: Germline and junction disagree at one end, which may indicate a read error. The V and J genes are TRBV28 and TRBJ2-1, with 16 bases that match TRBD2. This CDR3 spans 17 amino acids. CDR1 is MDHEN and CDR2 is SYDVKM in the germline V gene. The CDR3 bases are TGTGCCAGCAGCCTCATGGGACTAGCGGGAGGGCCTAGAAGTCAGTTTTTC. Translating it yields CASSLMGLAGGPRSQFF.

Details on this clonotype: The junction differs from germline at one of its ends, possibly a read error. The rearrangement joins TRBV7-9 to TRBJ2-1; D is undetermined. The CDR3 contains 11 residues. CDR1 is SEHNR and CDR2 is FQNEAQ in the germline V gene (reference sequence). CDR3 amino acids: CASSLGDEQLF. CDR3 nucleotides: TGCGCCAGCAGCTTAGGCGATGAGCAGTTATTC.

On this clonotype itself: A read error may produce the germline difference seen at one junction end. V is TRBV5-1 and J is TRBJ2-7, with TRBD2 matching 7 bases. Germline V gives CDR1 SGHRS, CDR2 YFSETQ. CDR3 size: 16 residues. CDR3 sequence reads: CVSGPSPAGLGYEQYF. DNA for the CDR3: TGCGTCAGCGGCCCGTCCCCAGCGGGATTGGGTTACGAGCAGTACTTC.

This clonotype was seen a few times. The rearrangement joins TRBV6-1 to TRBJ1-1; 7 bases agree with TRBD1. Germline loops: CDR1 MNHNS, CDR2 SASEGT. Unmatched junction bases numbered 9, after V lost 7 bases and J lost 1 base. CDR3 length: 15 amino acids. In nucleotides, the CDR3 is TGTGCCAGCAAGCAGGGGGACGTCGGGAACACTGAAGCTTTCTTT. This encodes CASKQGDVGNTEAFF.

The chain carries TRBV12-3 or TRBV12-4 and TRBJ2-7, with 14 nucleotides matching TRBD2. Germline trimming cut 6 bases from V and 7 bases from J; bases unmatched to any gene: 5. The CDR3 is made up of 14 amino acids. In DNA form, the CDR3 reads TGTGCCAGCAGGAAAGGACTAGCGGGGGGTGAGCAGTACTTC. Translated, it gives CASRKGLAGGEQYF.

This clonotype is medium-sized in the sample. The chain combines TRBV6-5 with TRBJ2-7, with 10 bases lining up with TRBD2. Per germline, CDR1 MNHEY and CDR2 SVGAGI. This CDR3 contains 13 residues. V trimming: 6 bases; J trimming: 4 bases; junction bases outside the gene matches: 3. The CDR3 nucleotides are TGTGCCAGCAGCAAGCGGGAGGGTTACGAGCAGTACTTC. This translates into CASSKREGYEQYF.

This clonotype was picked up many times. The chain combines TRBV20-1 with TRBJ2-1; D unresolved. Germline CDR1 and CDR2: DFQATT and SNEGSKA (reference sequence). CDR3 length: 11 residues. Trimming pared 3 bases from V and 13 bases from J, leaving 13 bases between. The CDR3 here is CSARGELDQFF. DNA of the CDR3: TGCAGTGCTAGGGGCGAGTTAGATCAGTTCTTC.

This clonotype was observed at least ten times. The rearrangement uses TRBV20-1 and TRBJ2-1, with a possible D match to TRBD2 (6 bases). Trimming took 2 bases from V and 8 from J, leaving 19 bases between them. The CDR3 loop spans 15 amino acids. Germline CDR1 DFQATT, CDR2 SNEGSKA (reference sequence). CDR3 bases: TGCAGTGCTAGAAGACGAAGTGGGAGGTTGGATGAGCAGTTCTTC. Its protein product is CSARRRSGRLDEQFF.

This clonotype was counted ten times or more. This chain links TRBV2 with TRBJ2-5; D remains unclear. The CDR3 consists of 14 residues. The V gene lost 6 bases and the J gene lost 3 bases, with 14 bases spanning the gap. Looked up from germline, CDR1 is SNHLY and CDR2 is FYNNEI. The CDR3 protein is CASRSTLREETQYF. CDR3 nucleotide sequence: TGTGCCAGCAGGTCTACCTTGAGAGAAGAGACCCAGTACTTC.

This clonotype has a count of ten or more. The chain is built from TRBV5-1 and TRBJ1-1; 7 nucleotides line up with TRBD1. This CDR3 is 13 amino acids long. With 4 bases clipped from V and 12 bases from J, the junction kept 12 bases outside the gene matches. CDR1 and CDR2 from the germline V gene are SGHRS and YFSETQ. DNA of the CDR3: TGCGCCAGCAGCCGGACAGGCGAAGTTCGTCCTTTCTTT. The encoded protein is CASSRTGEVRPFF.